This record covers a single T cell receptor beta chain. The data stem from a study of shared clonotypes between healthy human individuals. As for the study in general: CD4 naive and memory got three plates each, CD8 naive two, CD8 memory one.

Using immunoSEQ multiplex PCR, the repertoire was profiled, and TCRdb retains in-frame clones only, with some absent. The sample has about 1.1 million clones; about 80% are singletons. CDR1 and CDR2 (germline): MDHEN, SYDVKM. This CDR3 spans 14 amino acids. V was pared by 6 bases and J by 0 bases, with 11 bases between. The genes are TRBV28 and TRBJ1-1; perhaps TRBD1 as D (5 bases). The sample consisted of memory CD4+ T cells from PBMCs. Subset given: CD45RA-negative fraction. This clonotype was sampled from a man between 18 and 35 years old in good health. Some clones in this sample may be carry-over from other donors' samples. The CDR3 here is CASSYGTVNTEAFF. For the CDR3, the DNA is TGTGCCAGCAGCTATGGGACGGTGAACACTGAAGCTTTCTTT. The full variable domain, with the rest looked up from reference TRBV28 and TRBJ1-1, is DVKVTQSSRYLVKRTGEKVFLECVQDMDHENMFWYRQDPGLGLRLIYFSYDVKMKEKGDIPEGYSVSREKKERFSLILESASTNQTSMYLCASSYGTVNTEAFFGQGTRLTVV.